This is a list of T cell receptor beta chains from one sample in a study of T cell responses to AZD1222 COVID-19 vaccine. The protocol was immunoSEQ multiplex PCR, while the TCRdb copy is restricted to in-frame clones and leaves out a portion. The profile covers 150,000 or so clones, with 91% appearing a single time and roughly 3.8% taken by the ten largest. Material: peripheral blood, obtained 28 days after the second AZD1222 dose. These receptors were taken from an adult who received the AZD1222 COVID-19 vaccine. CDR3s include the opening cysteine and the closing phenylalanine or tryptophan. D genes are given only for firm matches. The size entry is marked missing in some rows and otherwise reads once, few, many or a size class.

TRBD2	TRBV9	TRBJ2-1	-	CASSATSGRTNEQFF	TGTGCCAGCAGCGCGACTAGCGGGAGGACCAATGAGCAGTTCTTC
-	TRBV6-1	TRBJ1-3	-	CASSEVPRFSGNTIYF	TGTGCCAGCAGTGAAGTTCCCCGATTCTCTGGAAACACCATATATTTT
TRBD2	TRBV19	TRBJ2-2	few	CASRLSGGATGELFF	TGTGCCAGTAGACTTAGCGGGGGGGCCACCGGGGAGCTGTTTTTT
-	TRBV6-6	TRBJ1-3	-	CASSDGREGNTIYF	TGTGCCAGCAGTGACGGACGGGAGGGAAACACCATATATTTT
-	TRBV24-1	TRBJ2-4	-	CATSEQTELAKNIQYF	TGTGCCACCAGTGAGCAGACCGAACTAGCCAAAAACATTCAGTACTTC
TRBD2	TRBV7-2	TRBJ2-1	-	CASSYSGRGTEQFF	TGTGCCAGCAGCTACAGCGGGAGGGGGACAGAGCAGTTCTTC
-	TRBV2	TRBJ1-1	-	CASSRSVGVATEAFF	TGTGCCAGCAGCCGAAGCGTGGGTGTCGCCACTGAAGCTTTCTTT
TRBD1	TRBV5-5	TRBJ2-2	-	CASSLETGIAGELFF	TGTGCCAGCAGCTTGGAGACAGGGATTGCCGGGGAGCTGTTTTTT
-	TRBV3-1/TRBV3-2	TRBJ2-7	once	CASSQDTQTYEQYF	TGTGCCAGCAGCCAAGATACACAAACCTACGAGCAGTACTTC
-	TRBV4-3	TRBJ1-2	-	CASSRGANNYGYTF	TGCGCCAGCAGCCGGGGAGCGAATAACTATGGCTACACCTTC
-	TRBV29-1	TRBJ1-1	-	CSVVLGEITEAFF	TGCAGCGTTGTGTTGGGAGAGATCACTGAAGCTTTCTTT
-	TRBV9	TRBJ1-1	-	CASSVAVGGTEAFF	TGTGCCAGCAGCGTAGCTGTGGGGGGCACTGAAGCTTTCTTT
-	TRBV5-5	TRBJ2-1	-	CASSWGQASYNEQFF	TGTGCCAGCAGCTGGGGGCAGGCCTCCTACAATGAGCAGTTCTTC
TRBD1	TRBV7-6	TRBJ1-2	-	CASSPIAGTGGHTF	TGTGCCAGCAGCCCAATAGCCGGGACAGGGGGCCACACCTTC
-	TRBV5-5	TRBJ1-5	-	CASSLRTGDYSNQPQHF	TGTGCCAGCAGCTTGAGGACGGGGGACTATAGCAATCAGCCCCAGCATTTT
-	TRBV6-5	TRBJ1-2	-	CASNIQGDGYTF	TGTGCCAGCAATATACAGGGAGATGGCTACACCTTC
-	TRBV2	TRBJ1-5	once	CASSELPRNQPQHF	TGTGCCAGCAGCGAGCTACCCAGAAATCAGCCCCAGCATTTT
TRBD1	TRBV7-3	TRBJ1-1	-	CASSPQGEDTEAFF	TGTGCCAGCAGCCCACAGGGGGAGGACACTGAAGCTTTCTTT
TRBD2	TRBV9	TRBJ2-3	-	CASSVGSGSADTQYF	TGTGCCAGCAGCGTAGGTAGCGGGAGCGCAGATACGCAGTATTTT
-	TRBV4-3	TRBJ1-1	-	CASSLNRVNTEAFF	TGCGCCAGCAGCCTGAACAGGGTGAACACTGAAGCTTTCTTT
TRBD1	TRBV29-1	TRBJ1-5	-	CSGEDKDRGYSNQPQHF	TGCAGCGGGGAAGATAAAGACAGGGGGTACAGCAATCAGCCCCAGCATTTT
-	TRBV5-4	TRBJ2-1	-	CASSLDLNSYNEQFF	TGTGCCAGCAGCCTCGACCTCAACTCCTACAATGAGCAGTTCTTC
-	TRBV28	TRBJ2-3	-	CASSSLQGPDTQYF	TGTGCCAGCAGTTCCCTGCAGGGTCCAGATACGCAGTATTTT
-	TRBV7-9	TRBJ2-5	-	CASSLDQVRADQETQYF	TGTGCCAGCAGCTTAGATCAGGTCAGGGCCGACCAAGAGACCCAGTACTTC
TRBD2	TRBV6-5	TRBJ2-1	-	CASSPQRGPQFF	TGTGCCAGCAGTCCCCAGCGGGGCCCGCAGTTCTTC
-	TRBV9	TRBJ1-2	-	CASSPISGLVGYGYTF	TGTGCCAGCAGCCCAATATCAGGGTTAGTGGGCTATGGCTACACCTTC
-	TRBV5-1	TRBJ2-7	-	CASSLGYEQYF	TGCGCCAGCAGCTTGGGCTACGAGCAGTACTTC